This passage covers 7 T cell receptor beta chains from one sample sequenced in a study of identical twins. MiXCR was run by TCRdb on the 5' RACE reads, yielding one entry per CDR3 protein. The table has hundreds of thousands of distinct CDR3 sequences, about 24% seen once; the top ten hold 2.9%. These data were likewise used in another study, on T cells expressing NK-cell markers.

Sequencing was done on a sample of CD4+ T cells sorted from blood. Receptors were obtained from a woman younger than 30 in good health.

For the CDR3, the DNA is TGTGCCAGCAGTCCTATCAGCGGGCCATCCTACAATGAGCAGTTCTTC. Residues: CASSPISGPSYNEQFF. The chain has TRBV6-2 or TRBV6-3 and TRBJ2-1; D perhaps matches TRBD2 (6 bases). The CDR3 totals 16 residues. Germline CDR1 is MNHEY and CDR2 is SVGEGT. V was cut by 5 bases and J by 1 base, with 15 bases left in between.

This clonotype was observed a handful of times. The rearrangement joins TRBV12-5 to TRBJ2-7, with unresolved D. The CDR3 consists of 15 residues. V lost 1 base, J lost 2 bases, and 12 bases lay in between. CDR1 LGHNT and CDR2 FRNRAP come from the germline V gene. Here the CDR3 DNA reads TGTGCTAGTGGTTTGGCAGGCTCTTTCGCCTACGAGCAGTACTTC. Translated, it gives CASGLAGSFAYEQYF.

This clonotype was counted only a few times. The chain uses TRBV4-3 and TRBJ2-2; D remains ambiguous. The CDR3 is 17 residues long. Germline CDR1 reads LGHNA; CDR2 reads YSLEER. V lost 5 bases to trimming and J lost 6 bases, with 22 bases between them. The CDR3 DNA reads TGCGCCAGCAGCTTAACCCTAGGGCAGGCTATGTCCGGGGAGCTGTTTTTT. Its protein product is CASSLTLGQAMSGELFF.

With respect to this clonotype: Its ends do not fully match the called genes, so a read error is possible. The chain recombines TRBV5-1 with TRBJ1-1, with TRBD1 as a possible D gene (5 bases). Germline-derived CDR1 and CDR2 are SGHRS and YFSETQ. CDR3 length: 12 amino acids. Here the CDR3 DNA reads TGCGCCAGCAGCGACGGACATATTGAAGTTTTCTTT. Its protein product is CASSDGHIEVFF. Full variable domain (missing parts from reference TRBV5-1 and TRBJ1-1): KAGVTQTPRYLIKTRGQQVTLSCSPISGHRSVSWYQQTPGQGLQFLFEYFSETQRNKGNFPGRFSGRQFSNSRSEMNVSTLELGDSALYLCASSDGHIEVFFGQGTRLTVV.

In this sample, this clonotype turned up a few times. V and J are TRBV9 and TRBJ2-5; D is undetermined. The ends were cut back, 0 bases at V and 5 bases at J, with 8 bases in the middle. Germline V gene sequence: CDR1 SGDLS, CDR2 YYNGEE. CDR3 size: 13 residues. CDR3 coding DNA: TGTGCCAGCAGCGTAGCCAGCAGGGAGACCCAGTACTTC. Its translation: CASSVASRETQYF.

This clonotype was seen at least ten times. The chain is built from TRBV25-1 and TRBJ2-1; a weak D match, TRBD2 (6 bases). Trimming took 8 bases from V and 4 from J, leaving 15 bases between them. CDR1 and CDR2 from the germline V gene are MGHDK and SYGVNS. The CDR3 sequence is 14 residues long. In DNA form, the CDR3 reads TGTGCCAGCGGGGAGGAGGGTACTTACAATGAGCAGTTCTTC. It translates to CASGEEGTYNEQFF. The entire variable domain, with the rest obtained from reference TRBV25-1 and TRBJ2-1, is as follows: EADIYQTPRYLVIGTGKKITLECSQTMGHDKMYWYQQDPGMELHLIHYSYGVNSTEKGDLSSESTVSRIRTEHFPLTLESARPSHTSQYLCASGEEGTYNEQFFGPGTRLTVL.

This clonotype was recorded at least ten times. V is TRBV20-1 and J is TRBJ2-3, with 10 bases fitting TRBD2. The germline gives CDR1 DFQATT, CDR2 SNEGSKA (reference sequence). After removal of 6 bases from V and 5 bases from J, the junction contained 11 bases not matched to a gene. CDR3 length equals 15 residues. This chain's CDR3 is CSASQRGGGGDTQYF. The CDR3 DNA sequence: TGCAGTGCCAGCCAGCGGGGGGGGGGTGGAGATACGCAGTATTTT.